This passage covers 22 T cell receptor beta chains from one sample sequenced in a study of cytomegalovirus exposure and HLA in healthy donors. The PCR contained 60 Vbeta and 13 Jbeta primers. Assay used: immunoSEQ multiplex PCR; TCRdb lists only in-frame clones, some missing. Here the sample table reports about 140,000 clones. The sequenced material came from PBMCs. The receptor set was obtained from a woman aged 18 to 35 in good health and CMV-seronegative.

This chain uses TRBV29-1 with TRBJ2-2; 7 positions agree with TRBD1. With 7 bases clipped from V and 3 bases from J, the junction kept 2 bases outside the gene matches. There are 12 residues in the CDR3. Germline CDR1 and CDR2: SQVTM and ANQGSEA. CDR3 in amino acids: CSGDSYTGELFF. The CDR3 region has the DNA TGCAGCGGGGACAGTTACACCGGGGAGCTGTTTTTT.

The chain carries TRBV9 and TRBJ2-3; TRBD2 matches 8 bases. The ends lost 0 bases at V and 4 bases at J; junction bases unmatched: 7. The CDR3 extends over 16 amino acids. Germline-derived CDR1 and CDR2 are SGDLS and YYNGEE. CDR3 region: CASSVVRAGGPDTQYF. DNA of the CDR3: TGTGCCAGCAGCGTAGTGCGGGCGGGAGGCCCAGATACGCAGTATTTT. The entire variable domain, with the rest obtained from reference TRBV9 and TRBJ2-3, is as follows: DSGVTQTPKHLITATGQRVTLRCSPRSGDLSVYWYQQSLDQGLQFLIQYYNGEERAKGNILERFSAQQFPDLHSELNLSSLELGDSALYFCASSVVRAGGPDTQYFGPGTRLTVL.

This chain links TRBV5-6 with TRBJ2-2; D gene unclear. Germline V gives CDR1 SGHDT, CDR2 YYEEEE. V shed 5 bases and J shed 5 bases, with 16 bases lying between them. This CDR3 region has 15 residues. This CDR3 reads CASRPGYPRTGELFF. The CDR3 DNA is TGTGCCAGCAGACCGGGTTACCCGAGGACCGGGGAGCTGTTTTTT.

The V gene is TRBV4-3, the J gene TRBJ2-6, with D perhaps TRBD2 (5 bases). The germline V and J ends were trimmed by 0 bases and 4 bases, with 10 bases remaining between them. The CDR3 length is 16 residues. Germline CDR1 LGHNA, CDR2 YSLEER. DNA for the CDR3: TGCGCCAGCAGCCAAGAATCGGGATCCGGGGCCAACGTCCTGACTTTC. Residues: CASSQESGSGANVLTF.

The CDR3 bases are TGTGCCAGCAGCAGGGCCGTAGAAGGCTACTATGGCTACACCTTC. Its translation: CASSRAVEGYYGYTF. The chain links TRBV6-5 to TRBJ1-2; perhaps TRBD1 as D (5 bases). Trimming took off 6 bases at V and 3 bases at J, with 17 bases between the two ends. Germline V gene sequence: CDR1 MNHEY, CDR2 SVGAGI. There are 15 residues in the CDR3.

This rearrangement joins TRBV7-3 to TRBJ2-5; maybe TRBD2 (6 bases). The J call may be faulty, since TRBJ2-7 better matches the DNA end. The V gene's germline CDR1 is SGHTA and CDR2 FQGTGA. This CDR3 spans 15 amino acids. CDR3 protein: CASSCERASSYEQYF. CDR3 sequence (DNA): TGTGCCAGCAGCTGCGAGCGGGCCTCCTCCTACGAGCAGTACTTC.

The CDR3 region has the DNA TGTGCCAGCAGCCAAGATTTGGCAGAAGGACAGTATCAGCCCCAGCATTTT. This encodes CASSQDLAEGQYQPQHF. This chain connects TRBV4-2 to TRBJ1-5, with TRBD1 as a possible D gene (6 bases). The CDR3 spans 17 residues. Germline CDR1 LGHNA, CDR2 YNFKEQ. V was trimmed by 0 bases and J by 5 bases, leaving 17 bases between them.

The CDR3 loop is CASSPSAGAHYGYTF. As DNA, the CDR3 is TGCGCCAGCAGCCCTTCGGCAGGGGCACATTACGGCTACACCTTC. The chain joins TRBV5-1 to TRBJ1-2; D is perhaps TRBD1 (6 bases). V was clipped by 4 bases and J by 8 bases, with 21 bases between them. The V gene's germline CDR1 is SGHRS and CDR2 YFSETQ. The CDR3 contains 15 residues.

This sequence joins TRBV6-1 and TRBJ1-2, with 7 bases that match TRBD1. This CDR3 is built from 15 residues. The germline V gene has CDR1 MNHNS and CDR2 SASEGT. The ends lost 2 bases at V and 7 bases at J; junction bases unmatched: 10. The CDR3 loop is CASSERETGLRGYTF. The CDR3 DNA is TGTGCCAGCAGTGAAAGGGAGACAGGGCTTCGTGGCTACACCTTC.

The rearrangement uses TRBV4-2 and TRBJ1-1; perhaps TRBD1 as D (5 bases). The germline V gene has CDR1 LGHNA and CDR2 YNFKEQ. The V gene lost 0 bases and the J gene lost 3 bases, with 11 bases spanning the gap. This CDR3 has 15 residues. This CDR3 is CASSQEAGLDTEAFF. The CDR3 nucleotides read TGTGCCAGCAGCCAAGAAGCAGGGCTGGACACTGAAGCTTTCTTT.

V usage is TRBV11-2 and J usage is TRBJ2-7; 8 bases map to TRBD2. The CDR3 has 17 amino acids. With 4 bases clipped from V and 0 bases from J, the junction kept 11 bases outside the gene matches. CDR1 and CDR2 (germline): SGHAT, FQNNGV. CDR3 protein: CASSSPKTSGPSYEQYF. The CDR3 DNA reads TGTGCCAGCAGCTCACCTAAAACTAGCGGACCCTCCTACGAGCAGTACTTC.

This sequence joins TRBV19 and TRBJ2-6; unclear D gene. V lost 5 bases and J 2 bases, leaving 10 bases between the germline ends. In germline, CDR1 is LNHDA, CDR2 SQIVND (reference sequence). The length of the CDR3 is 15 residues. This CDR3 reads CASSSVITGANVLTF. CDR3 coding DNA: TGTGCCAGTAGTTCAGTGATAACTGGGGCCAACGTCCTGACTTTC. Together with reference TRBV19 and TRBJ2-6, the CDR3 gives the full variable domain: DGGITQSPKYLFRKEGQNVTLSCEQNLNHDAMYWYRQDPGQGLRLIYYSQIVNDFQKGDIAEGYSVSREKKESFPLTVTSAQKNPTAFYLCASSSVITGANVLTFGAGSRLTVL.

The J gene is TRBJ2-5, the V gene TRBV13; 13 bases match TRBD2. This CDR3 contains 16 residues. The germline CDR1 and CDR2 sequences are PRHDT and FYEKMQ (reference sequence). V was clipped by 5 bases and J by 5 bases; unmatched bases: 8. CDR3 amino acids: CASSRRLAGGRETQYF. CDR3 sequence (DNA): TGTGCCAGCAGCCGACGACTAGCGGGAGGTCGGGAGACCCAGTACTTC.

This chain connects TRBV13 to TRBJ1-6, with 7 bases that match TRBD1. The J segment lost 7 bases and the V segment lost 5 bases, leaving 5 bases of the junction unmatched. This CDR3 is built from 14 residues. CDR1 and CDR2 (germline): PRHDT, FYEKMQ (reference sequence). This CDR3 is CASSRDRSNSPLHF. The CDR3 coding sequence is TGTGCCAGCAGCCGGGACAGATCGAATTCACCCCTCCACTTT. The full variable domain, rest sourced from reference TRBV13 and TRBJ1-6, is AAGVIQSPRHLIKEKRETATLKCYPIPRHDTVYWYQQGPGQDPQFLISFYEKMQSDKGSIPDRFSAQQFSDYHSELNMSSLELGDSALYFCASSRDRSNSPLHFGNGTRLTVT.

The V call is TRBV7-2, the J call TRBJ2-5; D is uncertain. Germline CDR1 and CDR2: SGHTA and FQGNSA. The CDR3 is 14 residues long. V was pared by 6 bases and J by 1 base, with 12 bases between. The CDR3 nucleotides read TGTGCCAGCAGTTATGGTGGCAGCCAAGAGACCCAGTACTTC. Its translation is CASSYGGSQETQYF.

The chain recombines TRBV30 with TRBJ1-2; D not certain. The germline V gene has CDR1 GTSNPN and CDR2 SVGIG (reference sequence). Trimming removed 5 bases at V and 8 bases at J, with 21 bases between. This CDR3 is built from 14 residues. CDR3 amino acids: CAWFVGGLQWGYTF. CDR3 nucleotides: TGTGCCTGGTTCGTTGGAGGGCTCCAGTGGGGCTACACCTTC.

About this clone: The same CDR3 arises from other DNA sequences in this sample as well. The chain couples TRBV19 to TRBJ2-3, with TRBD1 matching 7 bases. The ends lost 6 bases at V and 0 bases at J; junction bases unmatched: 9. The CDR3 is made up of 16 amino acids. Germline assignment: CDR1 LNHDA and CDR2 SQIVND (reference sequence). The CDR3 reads CASSPTGDPSTDTQYF. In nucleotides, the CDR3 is TGTGCCAGTAGCCCTACAGGGGACCCTAGCACAGATACGCAGTATTTT.

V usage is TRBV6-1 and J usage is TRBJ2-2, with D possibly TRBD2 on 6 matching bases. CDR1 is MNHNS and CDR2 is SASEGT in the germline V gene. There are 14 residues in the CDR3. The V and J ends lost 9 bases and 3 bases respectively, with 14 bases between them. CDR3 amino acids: CASRRDLYTGELFF. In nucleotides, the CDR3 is TGTGCCAGTCGACGGGACTTGTACACCGGGGAGCTGTTTTTT.

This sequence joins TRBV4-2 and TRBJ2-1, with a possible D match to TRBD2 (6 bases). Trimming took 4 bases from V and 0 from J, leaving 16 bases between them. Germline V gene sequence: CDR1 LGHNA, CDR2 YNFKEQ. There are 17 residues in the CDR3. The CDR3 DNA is TGTGCCAGCAGCCCAACCATACGGGGGAGCTCCTACAATGAGCAGTTCTTC. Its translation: CASSPTIRGSSYNEQFF.

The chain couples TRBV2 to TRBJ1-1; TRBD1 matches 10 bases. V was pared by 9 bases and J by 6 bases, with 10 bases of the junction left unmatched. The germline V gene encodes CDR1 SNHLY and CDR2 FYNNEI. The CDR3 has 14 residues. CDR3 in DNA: TGTGCCAGGACGGAAGGGACAGGGGCATCTGAAGCTTTCTTT. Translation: CARTEGTGASEAFF.

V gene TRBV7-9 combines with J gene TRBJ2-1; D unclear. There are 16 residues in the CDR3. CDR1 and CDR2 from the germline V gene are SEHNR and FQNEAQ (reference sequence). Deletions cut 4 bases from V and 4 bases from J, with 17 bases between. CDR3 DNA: TGTGCCAGCAGCTCCGTAGCTGAGGTACTATACAATGAGCAGTTCTTC. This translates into CASSSVAEVLYNEQFF.

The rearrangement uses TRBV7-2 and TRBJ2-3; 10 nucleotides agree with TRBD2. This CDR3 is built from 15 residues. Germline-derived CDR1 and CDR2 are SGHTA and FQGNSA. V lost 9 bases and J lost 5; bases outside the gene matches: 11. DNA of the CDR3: TGTGCCAGACCCTCAGCGGGAGGGCCGGGAGATACGCAGTATTTT. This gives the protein CARPSAGGPGDTQYF.